Shown below are 9 T cell receptor beta chains from a single sample sequenced in a study of blood T cell repertoires in COVID-19. Here immunoSEQ multiplex PCR was the method, and the copy in TCRdb shows in-frame clones only, minus some. This repertoire shows approximately 170,000 clones, around 84% found once; its top ten account for approximately 19%. The sequenced sample consisted of peripheral blood. The origin of the receptors is a woman aged 80 or older with acute or convalescent COVID-19.

The CDR3 DNA follows: TGTGCCAGCAGCTTACTTAACTCCTACAATGAGCAGTTCTTC. This encodes CASSLLNSYNEQFF. The rearrangement joins TRBV7-2 to TRBJ2-1; D is unresolved. CDR3 length: 14 amino acids. Germline V CDR1 and CDR2: SGHTA, FQGNSA. V was cut by 2 bases and J by 0 bases, with 5 bases left in between.

The chain carries TRBV28 and TRBJ1-1; TRBD1 aligns across 7 bases. V was clipped by 6 bases and J by 4 bases; unmatched bases: 8. This CDR3 is built from 14 residues. Germline lookup yields CDR1 MDHEN and CDR2 SYDVKM. The CDR3 here is CASRPTGDSTEAFF. CDR3 DNA sequence: TGTGCCAGCAGGCCTACAGGGGACTCCACTGAAGCTTTCTTT.

A word on this clone: The same CDR3 is also encoded by other DNA sequences in this sample. The chain couples TRBV18 to TRBJ2-1, with 10 bases identical to TRBD1. V was pared by 6 bases and J by 2 bases, with 4 bases of the junction left unmatched. The CDR3 is 15 amino acids. CDR1 and CDR2 from the germline V gene are KGHSH and LQKENI. CDR3 coding DNA: TGTGCCAGCTCTCGGGACAGGGGAACCTACAATGAGCAGTTCTTC. Its translation is CASSRDRGTYNEQFF. The full variable domain, in which reference TRBV18 and TRBJ2-1 provide the parts outside the CDR3, is NAGVMQNPRHLVRRRGQEARLRCSPMKGHSHVYWYRQLPEEGLKFMVYLQKENIIDESGMPKERFSAEFPKEGPSILRIQQVVRGDSAAYFCASSRDRGTYNEQFFGPGTRLTVL.

This clone was recorded a few times. V usage is TRBV20-1 and J usage is TRBJ2-1; unclear D gene. V was cut by 5 bases and J by 5 bases, with 7 bases left in between. CDR1 DFQATT and CDR2 SNEGSKA come from the germline V gene (reference sequence). CDR3 length equals 11 residues. The CDR3 spells CSAAENNEQFF. As DNA, the CDR3 is TGCAGTGCTGCCGAGAACAATGAGCAGTTCTTC.

The chain joins TRBV21-1 to TRBJ2-7; TRBD1 is the table's D call and was not checked against the DNA. TRBV21-1 is annotated as a pseudogene. The CDR3 consists of 19 residues. The DNA of the CDR3 is TGTGCCAGCAGCAAAGAAGAAGGACAGGGACTGGCGTCTAGCTGGAAGCAGTACTTC. It yields the protein CASSKEEGQGLASSWKQYF.

The chain uses TRBV6-5 and TRBJ1-5, with D hard to call. V gave up 2 bases and J gave up 0 bases, with 8 bases separating them. The CDR3 loop spans 15 amino acids. The germline V gene encodes CDR1 MNHEY and CDR2 SVGAGI. This chain's CDR3 is CASSYQRSSNQPQHF. The CDR3 DNA follows: TGTGCCAGCAGTTACCAAAGGAGTAGCAATCAGCCCCAGCATTTT.

The chain joins TRBV3-1 (or the pseudogene TRBV3-2) to TRBJ2-1; 15 nucleotides line up with TRBD2. The CDR3 totals 17 residues. Germline CDR1 reads LGHDT; CDR2 reads YNNKEL (reference sequence). The trim removed 1 base at V and 2 bases at J, leaving 0 bases unmatched. The CDR3 is CASSQGTSGGAYNEQFF. CDR3 DNA: TGTGCCAGCAGCCAAGGGACTAGCGGGGGGGCCTACAATGAGCAGTTCTTC.

The chain uses TRBV27 and TRBJ2-1; 13 bases line up with TRBD2. After removal of 4 bases from V and 7 bases from J, the junction contained 7 bases not matched to a gene. The CDR3 spans 16 residues. Germline V CDR1 and CDR2: MNHEY, SMNVEV (reference sequence). The CDR3 protein is CASSYRTSGSSNEQFF. CDR3 nucleotides: TGTGCCAGCAGTTATCGGACTAGCGGGAGTAGTAATGAGCAGTTCTTC.

This clone was recorded at least ten times. CDR3 sequence: CASSPAGRKRTGELFF. The CDR3 bases are TGTGCCAGCTCACCTGCCGGGAGAAAGAGGACCGGGGAGCTGTTTTTT. The rearrangement uses TRBV18 and TRBJ2-2; D may be TRBD2 (6 bases). Trimming pared 3 bases from V and 5 bases from J, leaving 16 bases between. This CDR3 has 16 residues. Looked up from germline, CDR1 is KGHSH and CDR2 is LQKENI.